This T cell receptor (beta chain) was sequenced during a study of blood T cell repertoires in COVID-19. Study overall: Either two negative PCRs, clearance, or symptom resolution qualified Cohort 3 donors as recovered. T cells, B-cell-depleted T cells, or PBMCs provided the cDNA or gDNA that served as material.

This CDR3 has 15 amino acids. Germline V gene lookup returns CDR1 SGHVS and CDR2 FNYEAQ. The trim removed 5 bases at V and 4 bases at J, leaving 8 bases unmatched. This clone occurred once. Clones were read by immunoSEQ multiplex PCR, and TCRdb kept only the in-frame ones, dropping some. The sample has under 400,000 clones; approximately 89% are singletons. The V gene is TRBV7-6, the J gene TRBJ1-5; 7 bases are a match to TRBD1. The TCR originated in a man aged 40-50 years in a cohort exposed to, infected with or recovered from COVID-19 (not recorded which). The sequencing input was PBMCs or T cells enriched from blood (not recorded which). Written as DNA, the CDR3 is TGTGCCAGCAGCCAATCGACAGGGATGAATCAGCCCCAGCATTTT. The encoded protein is CASSQSTGMNQPQHF.